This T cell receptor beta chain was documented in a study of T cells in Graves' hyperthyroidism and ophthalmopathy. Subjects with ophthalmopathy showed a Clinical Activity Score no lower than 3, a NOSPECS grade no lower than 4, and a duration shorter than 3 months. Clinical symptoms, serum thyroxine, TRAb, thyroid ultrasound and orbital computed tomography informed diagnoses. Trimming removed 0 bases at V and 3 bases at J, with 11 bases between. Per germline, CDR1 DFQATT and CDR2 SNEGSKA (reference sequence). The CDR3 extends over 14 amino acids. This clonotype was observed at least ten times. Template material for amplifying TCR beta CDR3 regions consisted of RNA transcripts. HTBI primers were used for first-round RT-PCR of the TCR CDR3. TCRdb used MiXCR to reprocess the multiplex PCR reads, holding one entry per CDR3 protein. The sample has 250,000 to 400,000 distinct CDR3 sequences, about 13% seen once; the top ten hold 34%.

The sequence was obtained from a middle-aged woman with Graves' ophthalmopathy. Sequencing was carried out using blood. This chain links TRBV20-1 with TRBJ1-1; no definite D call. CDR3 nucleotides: TGCAGTGCTAGAGATCAACGTGGGCACACTGAAGCTTTCTTT. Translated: CSARDQRGHTEAFF.